These 24 T cell receptor beta chains originate from one sample sequenced in a study of T-cell memory formation after mild COVID-19. TCRdb called the 5' RACE reads again in MiXCR, with one record for every CDR3 protein. The sample has some 57,000 distinct CDR3 sequences; more than 9% are singletons. The sequenced sample consisted of PBMCs or a T cell subset sorted from them (not recorded which). Source of these receptors: a man between 18 and 29 years old who had mild COVID-19 (a few samples of this study predate the infection). Cell type and time point are not known.

Only a few counts were recorded for this clonotype. This rearrangement joins TRBV4-1 to TRBJ2-3; no clear D. Germline V CDR1 and CDR2: MGHRA, YSYEKL. Trimming left V 0 bases short and J 0 bases short, with 10 bases between. This CDR3 contains 16 residues. The CDR3 sequence is CASSQEARPSTDTQYF. The DNA for the CDR3 is TGCGCCAGCAGCCAAGAGGCCAGGCCTAGCACAGATACGCAGTATTTT.

This clonotype was recorded at least ten times. CDR3 sequence (DNA): TGCAGTGCTAGTTCTCTAGGTCCAGAGACCCAGTACTTC. It yields the protein CSASSLGPETQYF. The V call is TRBV20-1, the J call TRBJ2-5; no clear D. The CDR3 is made up of 13 amino acids. Trimming removed 3 bases from V and 4 bases from J, with 12 bases in between. Germline V CDR1 and CDR2: DFQATT, SNEGSKA (reference sequence).

This clonotype has at least ten counts. V and J are TRBV5-1 and TRBJ2-7, with 8 bases fitting TRBD2. Looked up from germline, CDR1 is SGHRS and CDR2 is YFSETQ. The CDR3 has 15 amino acids. The trim removed 4 bases at V and 0 bases at J, leaving 6 bases unmatched. Here the CDR3 DNA reads TGCGCCAGCAGCCCGACGGGGGGGCCCTCCTACGAGCAGTACGTC. Encoded protein: CASSPTGGPSYEQYV.

In this sample, this clonotype turned up a few times. The chain has TRBV20-1 and TRBJ1-2, with D unresolved. V lost 7 bases and J 10 bases, leaving 7 bases between the germline ends. Germline V gene lookup returns CDR1 DFQATT and CDR2 SNEGSKA (reference sequence). The CDR3 sequence is 8 residues long. CDR3 amino acids: CSGDFYTF. CDR3 sequence (DNA): TGCAGTGGAGATTTCTACACCTTC.

This clonotype showed up many times. This chain joins TRBV20-1 and TRBJ1-1, with no clear D. Germline CDR1 DFQATT, CDR2 SNEGSKA (reference sequence). This CDR3 comprises 14 residues. Trimming shortened V by 3 bases and J by 4 bases, and 15 bases separated the two germline ends. The CDR3 region is CSASRARASTEAFF. CDR3 sequence (DNA): TGCAGTGCTAGTCGGGCTAGGGCGTCCACTGAAGCTTTCTTT.

This sequence joins TRBV18 and TRBJ1-1; 8 nucleotides agree with TRBD1. The CDR3 totals 16 residues. V lost 3 bases, J lost 3 bases, and 9 bases stayed unmatched. The germline gives CDR1 KGHSH, CDR2 LQKENI. CDR3 in amino acids: CASSPNSGGWYTEAFF. CDR3 in DNA: TGTGCCAGCTCACCTAACTCAGGGGGCTGGTACACTGAAGCTTTCTTT.

V is TRBV2 and J is TRBJ1-4, with TRBD1 as a possible D gene (5 bases). The CDR3 is made up of 13 amino acids. Between the trimmed V and J ends, which lost 7 bases and 2 bases, there was a span of 8 bases. Germline CDR1 is SNHLY and CDR2 is FYNNEI. The chain's CDR3 is CASMGLTNEKLFF. DNA of the CDR3: TGTGCCAGCATGGGGCTGACTAATGAAAAACTGTTTTTT.

This clonotype showed up many times. V is TRBV10-3 and J is TRBJ2-2; 7 nucleotides line up with TRBD1. The CDR3 is made up of 14 amino acids. From germline, CDR1 is ENHRY and CDR2 SYGVKD. Unmatched junction bases numbered 5, after V lost 6 bases and J lost 4 bases. The CDR3 spells CAIRRQGATGELFF. Written as DNA, the CDR3 is TGTGCCATCAGAAGACAGGGTGCCACCGGGGAGCTGTTTTTT.

This clonotype came up a few times. The chain uses TRBV7-2 and TRBJ2-3; 10 bases are shared with TRBD2. Germline V gives CDR1 SGHTA, CDR2 FQGNSA. CDR3 length equals 17 residues. V was clipped by 2 bases and J by 1 base; unmatched bases: 6. In nucleotides, the CDR3 is TGTGCCAGCAGCTTATCCGCGCTAGCGGGGGGCACAGATACGCAGTATTTT. This gives the protein CASSLSALAGGTDTQYF.

This clonotype showed up just a few times. The CDR3 DNA is TGCAGTGCCGCCCATGGCAGATCCTACGAGCAGTACGTC. Amino acid sequence: CSAAHGRSYEQYV. The rearrangement joins TRBV20-1 to TRBJ2-7, with D hard to call. CDR1 and CDR2 from the germline V gene are DFQATT and SNEGSKA (reference sequence). Between the trimmed V and J ends, which lost 6 bases and 1 base, there was a span of 13 bases. The CDR3 has 13 residues.

V gene TRBV20-1 combines with J gene TRBJ2-1, with TRBD2 identical over 11 bases. CDR3 length equals 13 residues. Germline CDR1 reads DFQATT; CDR2 reads SNEGSKA (reference sequence). Trimming removed 4 bases from V and 4 bases from J; junction bases left unmatched: 0. CDR3 protein: CSATSGGYNEQFF. Written as DNA, the CDR3 is TGCAGTGCTACTAGCGGGGGGTACAATGAGCAGTTCTTC.

This clonotype was seen only a few times. The chain links TRBV7-2 to TRBJ1-2, with D possibly TRBD1 on 6 matching bases. Germline V gives CDR1 SGHTA, CDR2 FQGNSA. This CDR3 contains 13 residues. With 8 bases removed from V and 4 bases from J, the gap between germline ends came to 14 bases. The CDR3 loop is CASEAGGLYGYTF. The DNA of the CDR3 is TGTGCCAGCGAGGCCGGGGGGCTCTATGGCTACACCTTC.

The rearrangement uses TRBV20-1 and TRBJ1-2, with 9 bases identical to TRBD1. The length of the CDR3 is 14 residues. The ends lost 0 bases at V and 7 bases at J; junction bases unmatched: 6. CDR1 DFQATT and CDR2 SNEGSKA come from the germline V gene (reference sequence). CDR3 region: CSAREQGQGSGYTF. CDR3 DNA sequence: TGCAGTGCTAGAGAGCAGGGACAGGGTTCTGGCTACACCTTC.

The rearrangement links TRBV20-1 to TRBJ2-3; a weak D match, TRBD1 (6 bases). This CDR3 spans 14 amino acids. V dropped 3 bases and J dropped 0 bases, with 10 bases sitting between them. Germline CDR1 is DFQATT and CDR2 is SNEGSKA (reference sequence). The CDR3 is CSARGAQSTDTQYF. The CDR3 DNA sequence: TGCAGTGCTAGGGGGGCTCAGAGCACAGATACGCAGTATTTT.

The J gene is TRBJ2-5, the V gene TRBV6-5; the match to TRBD2 covers 8 bases. The CDR3 is 16 residues long. Germline V lookup: CDR1 MNHEY, CDR2 SVGAGI. Trimming at V came to 2 bases and at J to 4 bases, leaving 9 bases not matched to a gene. The DNA of the CDR3 is TGTGCCAGCAGTTACGGGCGGGGGGAACTGGGAGAGACCCAGTACTTC. It translates to CASSYGRGELGETQYF.

This sequence joins TRBV4-3 and TRBJ2-2; possibly TRBD2 for D (5 bases). Germline V gene sequence: CDR1 LGHNA, CDR2 YSLEER. The V and J ends lost 0 bases and 6 bases respectively, with 11 bases between them. The CDR3 consists of 15 residues. This chain's CDR3 is CASSQETGRPGELFF. CDR3 DNA: TGCGCCAGCAGCCAAGAGACGGGGAGACCCGGGGAGCTGTTTTTT.

The rearrangement links TRBV7-8 to TRBJ2-3, with D possibly being TRBD2 (5 bases). Trimming stripped 6 bases from V and 8 bases from J, with 24 bases between. Looked up from germline, CDR1 is SGHVS and CDR2 is FQNEAQ. This CDR3 is built from 16 residues. Here the CDR3 DNA reads TGTGCCAGCAGGGGTAAATCACCGGGGTTGGTGGGTACGCAGTATTTT. This sequence encodes CASRGKSPGLVGTQYF.

This clonotype was observed a few times. CDR3 sequence: CAIREQDILYGYTF. The CDR3 bases are TGTGCCATCAGGGAACAGGACATATTATATGGCTACACCTTC. The rearrangement joins TRBV10-3 to TRBJ1-2; D might be TRBD1 (5 bases). Germline lookup yields CDR1 ENHRY and CDR2 SYGVKD. The V and J ends lost 6 bases and 5 bases respectively, with 16 bases between them. This CDR3 is built from 14 residues.

A remark on this clonotype: A much larger clone sits a single nucleotide away, making a read error possible. The chain has TRBV6-6 and TRBJ2-7; 13 bases are a match to TRBD2. J lost 2 bases, V lost 5 bases, and 9 bases had no gene match. Germline V gene sequence: CDR1 MNHNY, CDR2 SVGAGI (reference sequence). The CDR3 covers 17 residues. The CDR3: CASSALTSGGSPYEQYF. The CDR3 DNA sequence: TGTGCCAGCAGTGCCCTGACTAGCGGGGGGTCCCCCTACGAGCAGTACTTC.

This sequence joins TRBV7-9 and TRBJ2-7; the match to TRBD2 covers 8 bases. V was clipped by 2 bases and J by 5 bases; unmatched bases: 8. This CDR3 is 15 amino acids long. Germline V gene data show CDR1 as SEHNR and CDR2 as FQNEAQ (reference sequence). The CDR3 reads CASSLPAERGNEQYF. For the CDR3, the DNA is TGTGCCAGCAGCTTACCCGCCGAGCGGGGGAACGAGCAGTACTTC.

This clonotype has a single count. This could be a read error, since a much larger clone is one nucleotide away. DNA for the CDR3: TGCAGTGATAGAGATAGCGGGGTCACAGATACGCAGTATTTT. It is translated as CSDRDSGVTDTQYF. The rearrangement links TRBV20-1 to TRBJ2-3, with 8 bases that match TRBD2. The CDR3 runs 14 residues. The germline V gene encodes CDR1 DFQATT and CDR2 SNEGSKA (reference sequence).

The V call is TRBV4-1, the J call TRBJ2-7; D possibly uses TRBD1 or TRBD2 (5 bases each). The CDR3 contains 18 residues. CDR1 is MGHRA, CDR2 YSYEKL, per germline. Deletions cut 1 base from V and 1 base from J, with 20 bases between. For the CDR3, the DNA is TGCGCCAGCAGCCAAGCCCCCCTAGGGACCTTAAAGTCCTACGAGCAGTACTTC. Protein sequence: CASSQAPLGTLKSYEQYF.

The table lists this clonotype with a few counts. The chain uses TRBV7-2 and TRBJ1-2, with 7 bases matching TRBD1. The CDR3 contains 13 residues. Germline lookup yields CDR1 SGHTA and CDR2 FQGNSA. CDR3 region: CAVGGGKFYGYTF. The CDR3 DNA sequence: TGTGCAGTAGGAGGGGGCAAGTTCTATGGCTACACCTTC. Full variable domain (outside the CDR3, taken from reference TRBV7-2 and TRBJ1-2): GAGVSQSPSNKVTEKGKDVELRCDPISGHTALYWYRQSLGQGLEFLIYFQGNSAPDKSGLPSDRFSAERTGGSVSTLTIQRTQQEDSAVYLCAVGGGKFYGYTFGSGTRLTVV.

The table lists this clonotype with a few counts. The chain links TRBV9 to TRBJ2-5; 10 bases fit TRBD2. Per the germline V gene, CDR1 is SGDLS and CDR2 is YYNGEE. J was trimmed by 1 base and V by 0 bases; bases with no gene match: 6. CDR3 length equals 17 residues. CDR3 in amino acids: CASSVASLAGGQETQYF. CDR3 coding DNA: TGTGCCAGCAGCGTAGCATCATTAGCGGGGGGCCAAGAGACCCAGTACTTC.